These 2 T cell receptor beta chains were all obtained from the same sample, sequenced in a study of T-cell reconstitution after alpha-beta-depleted transplantation in children (dated by TCRdb to 2016 to 2017). The receptor library was made with PCR. This sample was sequenced with an Illumina HiSeq 2500. TCR libraries were prepared with molecular barcoding, using unique molecular identifiers to normalize TCRbeta repertoire quantification. The public reads were reprocessed in TCRdb via fastp at Q25 and MiXCR, keeping in-frame beta chains. Here each entry gathers all rows of one CDR3 protein and keeps the most common genes and DNA. The sample yields about 420,000 distinct CDR3 sequences; 11% were counted once. The ten largest clones add up to 4.5% to 7% of the sample. The input for sequencing was PBMCs from the stem cell graft donor, taken from the stem cell graft. The receptors were gathered from a human donor who donated a stem cell graft to a child with acute myeloid leukemia.

This clonotype was seen many times. The chain joins TRBV29-1 to TRBJ2-1; 7 nucleotides match TRBD2. The CDR3 runs 12 residues. CDR1 and CDR2 from the germline V gene are SQVTM and ANQGSEA. The ends lost 7 bases at V and 6 bases at J; junction bases unmatched: 6. The chain's CDR3 is CSASREVNEQFF. Written as DNA, the CDR3 is TGCAGCGCCAGTCGGGAGGTCAATGAGCAGTTCTTC.

V usage is TRBV24-1 and J usage is TRBJ2-5, with unresolved D. In germline, CDR1 is KGHDR, CDR2 SFDVKD. V shed 5 bases and J shed 1 base, with 7 bases lying between them. The CDR3 has 13 amino acids. CDR3 coding DNA: TGTGCCACCAGTGCCGACGGCCAAGAGACCCAGTACTTC. Residues: CATSADGQETQYF.